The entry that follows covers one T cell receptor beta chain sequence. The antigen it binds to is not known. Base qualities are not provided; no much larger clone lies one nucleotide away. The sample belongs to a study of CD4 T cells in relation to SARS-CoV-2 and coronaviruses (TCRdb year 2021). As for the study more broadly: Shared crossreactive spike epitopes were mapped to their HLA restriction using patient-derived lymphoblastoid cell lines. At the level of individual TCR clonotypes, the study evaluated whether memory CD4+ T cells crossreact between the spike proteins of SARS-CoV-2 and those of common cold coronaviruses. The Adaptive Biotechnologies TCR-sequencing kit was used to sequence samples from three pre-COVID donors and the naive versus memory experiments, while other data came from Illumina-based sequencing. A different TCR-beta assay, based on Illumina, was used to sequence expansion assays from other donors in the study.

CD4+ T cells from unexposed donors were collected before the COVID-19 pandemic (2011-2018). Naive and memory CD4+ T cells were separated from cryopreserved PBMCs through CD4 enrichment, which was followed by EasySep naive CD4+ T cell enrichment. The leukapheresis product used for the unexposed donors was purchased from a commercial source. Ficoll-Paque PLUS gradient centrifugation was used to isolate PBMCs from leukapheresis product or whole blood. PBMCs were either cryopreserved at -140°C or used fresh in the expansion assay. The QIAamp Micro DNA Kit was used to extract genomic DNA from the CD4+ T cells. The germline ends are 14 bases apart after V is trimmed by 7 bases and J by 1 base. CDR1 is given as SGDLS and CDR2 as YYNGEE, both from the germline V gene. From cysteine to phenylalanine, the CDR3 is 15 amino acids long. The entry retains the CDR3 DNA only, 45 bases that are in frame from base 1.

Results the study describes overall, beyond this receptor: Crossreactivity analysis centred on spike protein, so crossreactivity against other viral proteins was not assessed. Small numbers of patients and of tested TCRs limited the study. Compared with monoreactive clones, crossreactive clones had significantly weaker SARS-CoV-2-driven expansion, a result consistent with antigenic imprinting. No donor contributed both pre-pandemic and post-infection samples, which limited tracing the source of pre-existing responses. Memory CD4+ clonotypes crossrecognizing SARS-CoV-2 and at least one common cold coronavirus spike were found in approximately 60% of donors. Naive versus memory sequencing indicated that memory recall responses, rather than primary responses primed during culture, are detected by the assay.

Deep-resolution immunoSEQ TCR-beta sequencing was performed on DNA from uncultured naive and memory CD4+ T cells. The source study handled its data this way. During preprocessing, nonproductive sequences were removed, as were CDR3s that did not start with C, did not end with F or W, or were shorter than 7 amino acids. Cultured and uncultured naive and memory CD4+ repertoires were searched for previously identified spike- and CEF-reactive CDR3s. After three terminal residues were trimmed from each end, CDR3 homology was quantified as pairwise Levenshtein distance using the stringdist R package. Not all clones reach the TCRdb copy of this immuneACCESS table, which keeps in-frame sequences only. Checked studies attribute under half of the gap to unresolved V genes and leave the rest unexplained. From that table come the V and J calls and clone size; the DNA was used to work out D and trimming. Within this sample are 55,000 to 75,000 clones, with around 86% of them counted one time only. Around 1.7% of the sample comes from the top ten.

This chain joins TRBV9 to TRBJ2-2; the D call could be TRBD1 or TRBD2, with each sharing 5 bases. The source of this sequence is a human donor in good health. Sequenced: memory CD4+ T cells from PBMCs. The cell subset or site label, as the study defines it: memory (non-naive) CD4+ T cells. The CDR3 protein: CASLRGAVNTGELFF. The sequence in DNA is TGTGCCAGCCTAAGGGGAGCGGTGAACACCGGGGAGCTGTTTTTT.